The 25 T cell receptor beta chains below all came from one sample that was sequenced in a study of blood T cell repertoires in COVID-19. Data came from immunoSEQ multiplex PCR; TCRdb stores just in-frame clones and leaves some out. Of under 200,000 clones in the sample, approximately 80% are singletons; the top ten hold 1.5% to 1.7%. Input material: peripheral blood. These receptors all come from a human donor in a cohort sampled during active COVID-19.

This clone has just a few counts. The V gene is TRBV10-2, the J gene TRBJ1-1, with a possible D match to TRBD1 (6 bases). Trimming left V 6 bases short and J 2 bases short, with 16 bases between. Germline CDR1 reads WSHSY; CDR2 reads SAAADI. The CDR3 loop spans 15 amino acids. The DNA of the CDR3 is TGCGCCAGCAGGAGGGGGAGGGAGCATAACACTGAAGCTTTCTTT. Its translation is CASRRGREHNTEAFF.

V usage is TRBV18 and J usage is TRBJ2-5; tentatively, D is TRBD2 (5 bases). The CDR3 runs 14 residues. V lost 1 base, J lost 3 bases, and 9 bases lay in between. CDR1 is KGHSH and CDR2 is LQKENI in the germline V gene. CDR3 nucleotide sequence: TGTGCCAGCTCACCACGTACTAGGGAAGAGACCCAGTACTTC. It translates to CASSPRTREETQYF.

The V gene is TRBV5-1, the J gene TRBJ1-4; D perhaps matches TRBD1 (6 bases). Trimming pared 3 bases from V and 6 bases from J, leaving 15 bases between. This CDR3 region has 15 residues. Germline V gives CDR1 SGHRS, CDR2 YFSETQ. The CDR3 reads CASSYRDMEDEKLFF. As DNA, the CDR3 is TGCGCCAGCAGCTACCGGGACATGGAGGATGAAAAACTGTTTTTT.

The chain uses TRBV6-2 or TRBV6-3 and TRBJ1-1; the D gene is possibly TRBD1 (6 bases). The length of the CDR3 is 15 residues. Germline V CDR1 and CDR2: MNHEY, SVGEGT. Trimming took off 2 bases at V and 11 bases at J, with 21 bases between the two ends. The CDR3 is CASSYPFLLSRGAFF. CDR3 nucleotide sequence: TGTGCCAGCAGTTACCCCTTTTTGCTGTCAAGGGGGGCTTTCTTT.

The chain links TRBV6-6 to TRBJ1-5; perhaps TRBD1 as D (6 bases). Deletions cut 0 bases from V and 0 bases from J, with 9 bases between. Germline assignment: CDR1 MNHNY and CDR2 SVGAGI (reference sequence). This CDR3 contains 16 residues. The CDR3 sequence is CASSYSGAYSNQPQHF. Written as DNA, the CDR3 is TGTGCCAGCAGTTACTCGGGGGCGTATAGCAATCAGCCCCAGCATTTT.

This chain links TRBV18 with TRBJ2-7; D may be TRBD2 (5 bases). CDR1 KGHSH and CDR2 LQKENI come from the germline V gene. V was clipped by 6 bases and J by 7 bases, with 16 bases between them. This CDR3 has 13 amino acids. The CDR3 loop reads CASSPPKPGEQYF. The CDR3 bases are TGTGCCAGCTCCCCTCCGAAGCCGGGAGAGCAGTACTTC.

As concerns this clone: This may arise from a read error, as a much more abundant clone is one base away. The sample holds other DNA sequences that translate to the same CDR3. The chain is built from TRBV5-4 and TRBJ2-7; 9 bases line up with TRBD1. The CDR3 loop spans 15 amino acids. V shed 0 bases, J shed 1 base, and the junction held 2 bases outside the gene matches. Germline V gene data show CDR1 as SGHNT and CDR2 as YYREEE (reference sequence). In nucleotides, the CDR3 is TGTGCCAGCAGCTTGGCCGGGACAGGGTCCTACGAGCAGTACTTC. It is translated as CASSLAGTGSYEQYF.

The V and J genes are TRBV4-2 and TRBJ2-7, with TRBD1 as a possible D gene (5 bases). With 3 bases removed from V and 6 bases from J, the gap between germline ends came to 6 bases. CDR1 and CDR2 from the germline V gene are LGHNA and YNFKEQ. This CDR3 contains 11 residues. CDR3 in amino acids: CASSQGLEQYF. The CDR3 bases are TGTGCCAGCAGCCAGGGGCTCGAGCAGTACTTC.

The chain couples TRBV4-2 to TRBJ1-2, with a tentative D call TRBD1 (5 bases). The germline gives CDR1 LGHNA, CDR2 YNFKEQ. This CDR3 contains 12 residues. Trimming took off 3 bases at V and 6 bases at J, with 8 bases between the two ends. CDR3 region: CASSQQGDGYTF. In DNA form, the CDR3 reads TGTGCCAGCAGCCAGCAGGGTGATGGCTACACCTTC.

The chain is built from TRBV5-1 and TRBJ1-1, with D perhaps TRBD1 (6 bases). The V end lost 6 bases, the J end lost 0 bases, and 15 bases lay between the germline ends. CDR1 SGHRS and CDR2 YFSETQ come from the germline V gene. CDR3 length: 15 amino acids. The CDR3 DNA reads as TGCGCCAGCAACTTCAACAGGGCCATGAACACTGAAGCTTTCTTT. It encodes CASNFNRAMNTEAFF.

The rearrangement joins TRBV6-5 to TRBJ2-5; 8 nucleotides line up with TRBD2. The junction had 2 bases not matched to a gene; V was cut back by 0 bases and J by 5 bases. Germline V CDR1 and CDR2: MNHEY, SVGAGI. CDR3 size: 14 residues. For the CDR3, the DNA is TGTGCCAGCAGTTACTCGTCGGGGGGGGAGACCCAGTACTTC. Protein sequence: CASSYSSGGETQYF.

This chain's CDR3 is CASSQREQETQYF. The CDR3, as DNA: TGCGCCAGCAGCCAGCGGGAGCAAGAGACCCAGTACTTC. The chain joins TRBV4-1 to TRBJ2-5; 7 bases line up with TRBD2. This CDR3 has 13 residues. With 3 bases clipped from V and 2 bases from J, the junction kept 0 bases outside the gene matches. Germline V lookup: CDR1 MGHRA, CDR2 YSYEKL.

This chain joins TRBV2 and TRBJ2-2; D call uncertain. The germline V gene encodes CDR1 SNHLY and CDR2 FYNNEI. V was pared by 6 bases and J by 4 bases, with 9 bases between. The CDR3 has 13 amino acids. The CDR3 sequence: CASRGLGTGELFF. CDR3 DNA: TGTGCCAGCAGGGGCCTGGGCACCGGGGAGCTGTTTTTT.

This chain uses TRBV4-1 with TRBJ2-7; 7 bases fit TRBD1. The CDR3 is 12 amino acids. CDR1 and CDR2 from the germline V gene are MGHRA and YSYEKL. Trimming removed 10 bases from V and 2 bases from J; junction bases left unmatched: 5. CDR3 loop: CATGTVAYEQYF. CDR3 coding DNA: TGCGCCACCGGGACAGTGGCCTACGAGCAGTACTTC.

The chain employs TRBV4-1 and TRBJ2-7; 13 bases are a match to TRBD2. This CDR3 has 16 amino acids. CDR1 and CDR2 (germline): MGHRA, YSYEKL. V shed 3 bases, J shed 3 bases, and the junction held 5 bases outside the gene matches. The CDR3 loop reads CASSQRTSGSLYEQYF. The CDR3 bases are TGCGCCAGCAGCCAGAGGACTAGCGGGAGCCTCTACGAGCAGTACTTC.

The V call is TRBV3-1 (or the pseudogene TRBV3-2), the J call TRBJ1-2, with D possibly TRBD1 on 5 matching bases. Germline CDR1 reads LGHDT; CDR2 reads YNNKEL (reference sequence). Deletions cut 0 bases from V and 7 bases from J, with 12 bases between. The CDR3 length is 14 residues. Here the CDR3 reads CASSQERAGTGYTF. Here the CDR3 DNA reads TGTGCCAGCAGCCAAGAACGCGCGGGGACTGGCTACACCTTC.

This clone has just one count. The chain recombines TRBV10-3 with TRBJ1-1, with D unresolved. This CDR3 region has 14 residues. Germline V gene sequence: CDR1 ENHRY, CDR2 SYGVKD. V was cut by 2 bases and J by 3 bases, with 10 bases left in between. This CDR3 reads CAISEPGIDTEAFF. The CDR3 DNA reads as TGTGCCATCAGTGAGCCCGGTATCGACACTGAAGCTTTCTTT.

This clone was seen a handful of times. The gene calls are TRBV4-1 and TRBJ2-1; weak D call: TRBD2 (7 bases). Trimming took off 3 bases at V and 6 bases at J, with 18 bases between the two ends. Germline V lookup: CDR1 MGHRA, CDR2 YSYEKL. CDR3 length equals 16 residues. In nucleotides, the CDR3 is TGCGCCAGCAGCCACCCTTCCGGGGGGCCGGGCAATGAGCAGTTCTTC. It is translated as CASSHPSGGPGNEQFF.

The chain uses TRBV18 and TRBJ2-7; 8 nucleotides match TRBD1. The V and J ends lost 3 bases and 0 bases, in that order; junction bases with no gene match: 4. The CDR3 length is 15 residues. Germline-derived CDR1 and CDR2 are KGHSH and LQKENI. The CDR3 loop reads CASSPRTGSSYEQYF. As DNA, the CDR3 is TGTGCCAGCTCACCCCGGACAGGGAGCTCCTACGAGCAGTACTTC.

The chain has TRBV3-1 (or the pseudogene TRBV3-2) and TRBJ2-7; a weak D match, TRBD1 (7 bases). The CDR3 has 13 residues. V lost 1 base to trimming and J lost 6 bases, with 10 bases between them. Germline assignment: CDR1 LGHDT and CDR2 YNNKEL (reference sequence). The DNA for the CDR3 is TGTGCCAGCAGCCAAGGCAGGGGGGTCGAGCAGTACTTC. Translating it yields CASSQGRGVEQYF.

This chain links TRBV6-2 or TRBV6-3 with TRBJ2-5; D perhaps matches TRBD2 (5 bases). The germline V and J ends were trimmed by 2 bases and 5 bases, with 6 bases remaining between them. Germline CDR1 MNHEY, CDR2 SVGEGT. This CDR3 is built from 12 residues. This chain's CDR3 is CASSYGGETQYF. In nucleotides, the CDR3 is TGTGCCAGCAGTTACGGCGGGGAGACCCAGTACTTC.

J is TRBJ2-7 and V is TRBV18; the D gene is possibly TRBD2 (6 bases). Germline V gives CDR1 KGHSH, CDR2 LQKENI. The CDR3 runs 15 residues. V was shortened by 5 bases and J by 0 bases, with 14 bases between the two germline ends. Written as DNA, the CDR3 is TGTGCCAGCTCATTTAGCGGAAGAAGCTCCTACGAGCAGTACTTC. This sequence encodes CASSFSGRSSYEQYF.

V and J are TRBV10-3 and TRBJ2-3; 12 positions match TRBD2. The V and J ends lost 5 bases and 5 bases, in that order; junction bases with no gene match: 5. This CDR3 comprises 15 residues. The germline CDR1 and CDR2 sequences are ENHRY and SYGVKD. CDR3 region: CAISSSGGAGDTQYF. In DNA, the CDR3 is TGTGCCATCAGTTCTAGCGGGGGGGCGGGAGATACGCAGTATTTT.

The chain carries TRBV19 and TRBJ2-5; 7 positions match TRBD2. This CDR3 comprises 15 residues. Unmatched junction bases numbered 13, after V lost 5 bases and J lost 7 bases. Germline V gene lookup returns CDR1 LNHDA and CDR2 SQIVND (reference sequence). This CDR3 reads CASSREGRGRGTQYF. The CDR3, as DNA: TGTGCCAGTAGTCGCGAGGGAAGAGGGAGGGGGACCCAGTACTTC. Looking up the rest from reference TRBV19 and TRBJ2-5 gives the full variable domain: DGGITQSPKYLFRKEGQNVTLSCEQNLNHDAMYWYRQDPGQGLRLIYYSQIVNDFQKGDIAEGYSVSREKKESFPLTVTSAQKNPTAFYLCASSREGRGRGTQYFGPGTRLLVL.

V is TRBV7-8 and J is TRBJ2-3; no definite D call. Deletions cut 5 bases from V and 2 bases from J, with 5 bases between. CDR3 size: 12 residues. Per germline, CDR1 SGHVS and CDR2 FQNEAQ. The CDR3 loop is CASSPYTDTQYF. Written as DNA, the CDR3 is TGTGCCAGCAGCCCCTACACAGATACGCAGTATTTT.